The 32 T cell receptor beta chains reported below all come from one sample, sequenced in a study of T-cell memory formation after mild COVID-19. TCRdb called the 5' RACE reads again in MiXCR, with one record for every CDR3 protein. The data contain over 250,000 distinct CDR3 sequences, around a sixth of them singletons. Sequencing was carried out using PBMCs or a T cell subset sorted from them (not recorded which). The origin of the receptors is a man between 18 and 35 years old who had mild COVID-19 (a few samples of this study predate the infection). Cell type and time point are not known.

The chain joins TRBV10-3 to TRBJ2-5; D could derive from TRBD1 or TRBD2 (5 bases each). Germline CDR1 ENHRY, CDR2 SYGVKD. The V end lost 10 bases, the J end lost 5 bases, and 14 bases lay between the germline ends. The CDR3 sequence is 12 residues long. The CDR3 region has the DNA TGTGCCACCCTTGGGGACCTCGAGACCCAGTACTTC. It yields the protein CATLGDLETQYF.

V is TRBV6-6 and J is TRBJ1-2; 10 nucleotides match TRBD1. Per germline, CDR1 MNHNY and CDR2 SVGAGI (reference sequence). The V segment lost 5 bases and the J segment 8 bases; nucleotides outside the gene matches: 11. The CDR3 sequence is 15 residues long. The DNA of the CDR3 is TGTGCCAGCAGTCGAGGACAGGGGGACCGTGGAGGCTACACCTTC. This codes for CASSRGQGDRGGYTF.

This clonotype was found a few times. J is TRBJ1-5 and V is TRBV6-5; D is undetermined. V lost 6 bases, J lost 3 bases, and 9 bases lay in between. CDR1 and CDR2 (germline): MNHEY, SVGAGI. The CDR3 is 13 amino acids. The CDR3 DNA follows: TGTGCCAGCAGCTTTAGGTCCAATCAGCCCCAGCATTTT. Translating it yields CASSFRSNQPQHF.

This clonotype was seen at least ten times. The chain carries TRBV20-1 and TRBJ1-1, with D possibly matching TRBD1 (5 bases). The CDR3 loop spans 13 amino acids. The V end was cut by 1 base, the J end by 3 bases, with 9 bases between. The germline CDR1 and CDR2 sequences are DFQATT and SNEGSKA (reference sequence). Here the CDR3 reads CSARAGGDTEAFF. CDR3 bases: TGCAGTGCTAGAGCGGGAGGGGACACTGAAGCTTTCTTT.

This clonotype was found many times. The rearrangement links TRBV7-6 to TRBJ1-5; perhaps TRBD1 as D (6 bases). The CDR3 sequence is 14 residues long. V lost 6 bases, J lost 10 bases, and 19 bases lay in between. CDR1 and CDR2 from the germline V gene are SGHVS and FNYEAQ. CDR3 in DNA: TGTGCCAGCAGTCCCGGGACACCTCTCTCACCCCAGCATTTT. This encodes CASSPGTPLSPQHF.

V is TRBV5-1 and J is TRBJ1-2; D is possibly TRBD1 (5 bases). V lost 0 bases to trimming and J lost 6 bases, with 15 bases between them. The CDR3 covers 15 residues. In germline, CDR1 is SGHRS, CDR2 YFSETQ. The CDR3 DNA is TGCGCCAGCAGCTTGGCAGTGGGGACGGTGAATGGCTACACCTTC. Protein: CASSLAVGTVNGYTF.

This clonotype is a singleton in its sample. The junction shows a germline mismatch at one end, possibly a read error. The chain is built from TRBV12-5 and TRBJ2-2; D gene ambiguous. This CDR3 region has 11 residues. The germline V gene encodes CDR1 LGHNT and CDR2 FRNRAP. This CDR3 reads CACGDTGELFF. In DNA, the CDR3 is TGTGCTTGTGGGGACACCGGGGAGCTGTTTTTT.

V and J are TRBV7-8 and TRBJ1-2; tentative D call: TRBD1 (6 bases). CDR1 and CDR2 (germline): SGHVS, FQNEAQ. This CDR3 has 15 amino acids. V lost 1 base to trimming and J lost 1 base, with 10 bases between them. The chain's CDR3 is CASSLVTGNNYGYTF. CDR3 nucleotides: TGTGCCAGCAGCTTAGTAACAGGGAATAACTATGGCTACACCTTC.

This clonotype was counted between two and nine times. The genes are TRBV7-2 and TRBJ2-2; 11 bases align to TRBD2. The CDR3 sequence is 16 residues long. After removal of 4 bases from V and 0 bases from J, the junction contained 1 base not matched to a gene. Germline CDR1 SGHTA, CDR2 FQGNSA. The CDR3 spells CASSSLAGANTGELFF. CDR3 nucleotides: TGTGCCAGCAGCTCACTAGCGGGGGCGAACACCGGGGAGCTGTTTTTT.

This clonotype showed up many times. The rearrangement uses TRBV7-2 and TRBJ2-3; D is ambiguous. The germline V gene encodes CDR1 SGHTA and CDR2 FQGNSA. The CDR3 has 14 amino acids. Trimming cost V 10 bases and J 2 bases, with 16 bases left between them. DNA of the CDR3: TGTGCCACCGGTCTTAAGATGTACACAGATACGCAGTATTTT. Residues: CATGLKMYTDTQYF.

This clonotype has a handful of counts. The CDR3 region is CASSFTGGLDTQYF. The CDR3 DNA sequence: TGTGCCAGCAGCTTCACGGGGGGGCTAGATACGCAGTATTTT. V usage is TRBV7-3 and J usage is TRBJ2-3; 8 bases line up with TRBD2. Germline assignment: CDR1 SGHTA and CDR2 FQGTGA. The CDR3 covers 14 residues. V lost 3 bases to trimming and J lost 5 bases; unmatched junction nucleotides: 4.

This chain joins TRBV19 and TRBJ1-1; 10 nucleotides agree with TRBD1. Germline V CDR1 and CDR2: LNHDA, SQIVND (reference sequence). The CDR3 covers 16 residues. The CDR3 protein is CAPLRDRGLANTEAFF. CDR3 nucleotides: TGTGCTCCACTCCGGGACAGGGGACTCGCGAACACTGAAGCTTTCTTT.

This clonotype was seen more than once but under ten times. The chain has TRBV5-8 and TRBJ2-7; D unresolved. Germline-derived CDR1 and CDR2 are SGHTS and YDEGEE. The CDR3 spans 11 residues. V lost 1 base and J 6 bases, leaving 5 bases between the germline ends. CDR3 sequence (DNA): TGTGCCAGCAGCTTGTATTCCGAGCAGTACGTC. Its translation is CASSLYSEQYV.

This clonotype was seen only a few times. The chain is built from TRBV7-7 and TRBJ2-5; D is ambiguous. The CDR3 loop spans 17 amino acids. CDR1 and CDR2 from the germline V gene are SSHAT and FNYEAQ (reference sequence). Trimming removed 4 bases from V and 4 bases from J, with 22 bases in between. CDR3 sequence reads: CASSSENTGPKGETQYF. The CDR3 region has the DNA TGTGCCAGCAGCTCCGAAAACACGGGTCCTAAGGGAGAGACCCAGTACTTC.

The rearrangement joins TRBV12-3 or TRBV12-4 to TRBJ2-1; D perhaps matches TRBD2 (5 bases). CDR3 length equals 14 residues. V lost 7 bases and J lost 8, with 18 bases in between. Here the CDR3 reads CASTRPSLGYEQFF. In nucleotides, the CDR3 is TGTGCCAGCACCAGGCCTAGCCTAGGGTATGAGCAGTTCTTC.

The chain carries TRBV5-1 and TRBJ2-3; a possible D gene is TRBD1 (6 bases). Trimming removed 4 bases at V and 2 bases at J, with 14 bases between. This CDR3 comprises 15 residues. CDR1 is SGHRS and CDR2 is YFSETQ in the germline V gene. CDR3 bases: TGCGCCAGCAGCGTCACAGGGTGGAACACAGATACGCAGTATTTT. Encoded protein: CASSVTGWNTDTQYF.

V usage is TRBV10-3 and J usage is TRBJ1-6; 7 positions match TRBD1. This CDR3 has 15 amino acids. J was trimmed by 13 bases and V by 7 bases; bases with no gene match: 16. Germline V gene lookup returns CDR1 ENHRY and CDR2 SYGVKD. The chain's CDR3 is CAITLDRRGEGPLHF. Written as DNA, the CDR3 is TGTGCCATCACCCTGGACAGGCGCGGGGAGGGGCCCCTCCACTTT.

The chain uses TRBV20-1 and TRBJ2-5; tentatively, D is TRBD2 (6 bases). CDR3 length: 15 amino acids. Between the trimmed V and J ends, which lost 3 bases and 1 base, there was a span of 15 bases. Germline V gives CDR1 DFQATT, CDR2 SNEGSKA (reference sequence). DNA of the CDR3: TGCAGTGCTAGGGTGGCGGGGACTTCCCAAGAGACCCAGTACTTC. This sequence encodes CSARVAGTSQETQYF.

This clonotype came up a few times. V is TRBV6-2 or TRBV6-3 and J is TRBJ2-7; no clear D gene. The CDR3 contains 13 residues. Trimming cost V 4 bases and J 1 base, with 8 bases left between them. Germline assignment: CDR1 MNHEY and CDR2 SVGEGT. This CDR3 is CASSSPYSYEQYV. In nucleotides, the CDR3 is TGTGCCAGCAGTTCACCGTATTCCTACGAGCAGTACGTC.

The chain combines TRBV4-3 with TRBJ1-1, with D perhaps TRBD1 (5 bases). CDR3 length: 16 residues. Trimming left V 1 base short and J 5 bases short, with 17 bases between. Germline V CDR1 and CDR2: LGHNA, YSLEER. The DNA for the CDR3 is TGCGCCAGCAGCCAAGTATATGAGGGGATGGAGACTGAAGCTTTCTTT. This translates into CASSQVYEGMETEAFF.

This clonotype was counted between two and nine times. The J gene is TRBJ1-5, the V gene TRBV5-5, with 8 positions matching TRBD1. Trimming cost V 1 base and J 4 bases; bases outside gene matches: 7. Germline V gene sequence: CDR1 SGHKS, CDR2 YYEKEE (reference sequence). The CDR3 is 16 amino acids. The CDR3 here is CASSLIWTGSNQPQHF. CDR3 in DNA: TGTGCCAGCAGCTTGATTTGGACAGGGAGTAATCAGCCCCAGCATTTT.

The CDR3 loop reads CSARDPGASVYEQYF. In nucleotides, the CDR3 is TGCAGTGCTAGAGACCCGGGGGCCTCCGTGTACGAGCAGTACTTC. The V gene is TRBV20-1, the J gene TRBJ2-7, with D perhaps assigned TRBD1 or TRBD2 (6 bases each). The V and J ends lost 0 bases and 4 bases respectively, with 16 bases between them. CDR3 length equals 15 residues. Germline values: CDR1 DFQATT, CDR2 SNEGSKA (reference sequence).

This chain uses TRBV7-2 with TRBJ1-1; no definite D call. The CDR3 runs 15 residues. V was trimmed by 3 bases and J by 6 bases, leaving 17 bases between them. Germline assignment: CDR1 SGHTA and CDR2 FQGNSA. The CDR3 reads CASSFRPGLRAEAFF. The DNA for the CDR3 is TGTGCCAGCAGCTTTCGGCCTGGGCTGAGAGCTGAAGCTTTCTTT.

This clonotype was seen at least ten times. This chain connects TRBV4-1 to TRBJ1-5, with 8 bases identical to TRBD1. J lost 9 bases, V lost 4 bases, and 11 bases had no gene match. The CDR3 is 15 residues long. CDR1 is MGHRA, CDR2 YSYEKL, per germline. CDR3 region: CASSRTGTGLRPQHF. CDR3 nucleotide sequence: TGCGCCAGCAGCCGCACCGGGACAGGCCTACGGCCCCAGCATTTT.

This clonotype was seen a few times. The rearrangement joins TRBV7-9 to TRBJ2-5; D not resolved. Germline lookup yields CDR1 SEHNR and CDR2 FQNEAQ (reference sequence). This CDR3 has 13 residues. The V and J ends lost 0 bases and 4 bases respectively, with 6 bases between them. The CDR3 protein is CASSLASIETQYF. In DNA form, the CDR3 reads TGTGCCAGCAGCTTAGCGTCTATAGAGACCCAGTACTTC.

This clonotype has more than one count but fewer than ten. This chain joins TRBV4-1 and TRBJ2-1; a possible D gene is TRBD1 (6 bases). V shed 3 bases and J shed 10 bases, with 13 bases lying between them. CDR1 and CDR2 from the germline V gene are MGHRA and YSYEKL. The CDR3 covers 13 residues. This chain's CDR3 is CASSHKTGYEQFF. The CDR3 bases are TGCGCCAGCAGCCACAAAACAGGGTACGAGCAGTTCTTC.

This clonotype has more than one count but fewer than ten. This CDR3 is CASSLISGSYEQYF. CDR3 DNA sequence: TGCGCCAGCAGCTTGATTTCAGGGTCCTACGAGCAGTACTTC. The chain recombines TRBV5-1 with TRBJ2-7; TRBD1 might be the D (5 bases). Deletions cut 1 base from V and 1 base from J, with 9 bases between. From germline, CDR1 is SGHRS and CDR2 YFSETQ. This CDR3 contains 14 residues. Complete variable domain (other parts from reference TRBV5-1 and TRBJ2-7): KAGVTQTPRYLIKTRGQQVTLSCSPISGHRSVSWYQQTPGQGLQFLFEYFSETQRNKGNFPGRFSGRQFSNSRSEMNVSTLELGDSALYLCASSLISGSYEQYFGPGTRLTVT.

This clonotype was seen a few times. CDR3 sequence (DNA): TGTGCCACCGCGTTGGGACAGAGAGCCACAGATACGCAGTATTTT. This encodes CATALGQRATDTQYF. The chain recombines TRBV6-6 with TRBJ2-3; TRBD1 matches at 7 bases. Unmatched junction bases numbered 12, after V lost 10 bases and J lost 2 bases. Germline CDR1 reads MNHNY; CDR2 reads SVGAGI (reference sequence). The CDR3 covers 15 residues.

This chain uses TRBV4-2 with TRBJ2-1; D might be TRBD2 (5 bases). V lost 1 base and J lost 1, with 11 bases in between. The CDR3 loop spans 16 amino acids. Germline CDR1 and CDR2: LGHNA and YNFKEQ. The CDR3 sequence: CASSQVASPSYNEQFF. The CDR3 coding sequence is TGTGCCAGCAGCCAAGTAGCGTCCCCGTCCTACAATGAGCAGTTCTTC.

This clonotype was counted only a few times. The chain combines TRBV5-5 with TRBJ2-1; D perhaps matches TRBD2 (6 bases). Germline-derived CDR1 and CDR2 are SGHKS and YYEKEE (reference sequence). The CDR3 has 13 residues. With 3 bases removed from V and 8 bases from J, the gap between germline ends came to 12 bases. This CDR3 is CASSSGVAYEQFF. The CDR3 region has the DNA TGTGCCAGCAGCTCGGGAGTCGCCTATGAGCAGTTCTTC.

This chain links TRBV7-8 with TRBJ2-6; D not resolved. Trimming left V 1 base short and J 2 bases short, with 6 bases between. Germline V gene data show CDR1 as SGHVS and CDR2 as FQNEAQ. There are 15 residues in the CDR3. The DNA of the CDR3 is TGTGCCAGCAGCTTAGAGTTGGCTGGGGCCAACGTCCTGACTTTC. Protein: CASSLELAGANVLTF.

The chain combines TRBV7-9 with TRBJ2-5; 7 positions match TRBD2. The CDR3 length is 15 residues. Germline V gene data show CDR1 as SEHNR and CDR2 as FQNEAQ (reference sequence). V dropped 2 bases and J dropped 3; count of bases not matched to a gene: 6. This CDR3 is CASSLSPSGKETQYF. CDR3 sequence (DNA): TGTGCCAGCAGCTTATCCCCAAGCGGGAAAGAGACCCAGTACTTC.